Presented here are 19 T cell receptor beta chains from one specimen sequenced in a study of OX40 agonist ivuxolimab in advanced cancers. Data came from immunoSEQ multiplex PCR; TCRdb stores just in-frame clones and leaves some out. The repertoire holds about 45,000 clones, with roughly 90% as singletons. Sequences were derived from CD4+ or CD8+ T cells sorted from blood, sampled in a trial of the OX40 agonist ivuxolimab. These receptor sequences come from an adult with an advanced solid tumor such as melanoma, head and neck, liver or kidney cancer.

V usage is TRBV5-1 and J usage is TRBJ2-3; D is unresolved. The V gene lost 1 base and the J gene lost 0 bases, with 12 bases spanning the gap. The CDR3 loop spans 16 amino acids. CDR1 is SGHRS and CDR2 is YFSETQ in the germline V gene. CDR3 sequence (DNA): TGCGCCAGCAGCTTGAGACGGATGGATAGCACAGATACGCAGTATTTT. This translates into CASSLRRMDSTDTQYF.

V usage is TRBV4-2 and J usage is TRBJ1-1; D is unresolved. CDR3 length: 14 residues. Trimming stripped 3 bases from V and 0 bases from J, with 8 bases between. Germline CDR1 LGHNA, CDR2 YNFKEQ. The CDR3 nucleotides are TGTGCCAGCAGCCAGACCACGATGAACACTGAAGCTTTCTTT. Its protein product is CASSQTTMNTEAFF.

This clone was observed once. V gene TRBV7-3 combines with J gene TRBJ2-7, with TRBD2 identical over 12 bases. The CDR3 sequence is 15 residues long. The germline gives CDR1 SGHTA, CDR2 FQGTGA. After removal of 3 bases from V and 5 bases from J, the junction contained 5 bases not matched to a gene. The CDR3 spells CASSFSSGRAHEQYF. CDR3 nucleotides: TGTGCCAGCAGCTTTTCTAGCGGGAGGGCCCACGAGCAGTACTTC.

The chain is built from TRBV30 and TRBJ2-3; D tentatively reads TRBD1 or TRBD2 (5 bases each). The CDR3 covers 13 residues. Germline V lookup: CDR1 GTSNPN, CDR2 SVGIG (reference sequence). Trimming shortened V by 4 bases and J by 7 bases, and 15 bases separated the two germline ends. The CDR3 loop is CAWTKPGLNTQYF. In DNA form, the CDR3 reads TGTGCCTGGACCAAACCGGGGCTGAATACGCAGTATTTT.

This clone appeared a few times. This chain links TRBV30 with TRBJ1-1; D remains unclear. This CDR3 is 13 amino acids long. The germline V gene encodes CDR1 GTSNPN and CDR2 SVGIG (reference sequence). Trimming left V 0 bases short and J 3 bases short, with 8 bases between. The CDR3 DNA reads TGTGCCTGGAGTGTCACGTGGGACACTGAAGCTTTCTTT. Encoded protein: CAWSVTWDTEAFF. The full variable domain, completed using reference TRBV30 and TRBJ1-1, is SQTIHQWPATLVQPVGSPLSLECTVEGTSNPNLYWYRQAAGRGLQLLFYSVGIGQISSEVPQNLSASRPQDRQFILSSKKLLLSDSGFYLCAWSVTWDTEAFFGQGTRLTVV.

The chain carries TRBV7-9 and TRBJ2-1, with TRBD2 matching over 16 bases. Trimming took 5 bases from V and 4 from J; bases not matched to a gene: 11. This CDR3 spans 19 amino acids. CDR1 is SEHNR, CDR2 FQNEAQ, per germline (reference sequence). The CDR3 protein is CASSPGLGLAGGPYNEQFF. The DNA of the CDR3 is TGTGCCAGCAGCCCCGGCTTGGGACTAGCGGGAGGGCCTTACAATGAGCAGTTCTTC.

The rearrangement uses TRBV5-1 and TRBJ2-2, with a possible D match to TRBD1 (5 bases). CDR3 length: 18 residues. V dropped 5 bases and J dropped 3 bases, with 23 bases sitting between them. Germline V gene sequence: CDR1 SGHRS, CDR2 YFSETQ. The CDR3 loop is CASSRRPRTISDTGELFF. The DNA of the CDR3 is TGCGCCAGCAGTCGGCGCCCCCGGACAATATCGGACACCGGGGAGCTGTTTTTT. Combining the CDR3 with reference TRBV5-1 and TRBJ2-2 gives the whole variable domain KAGVTQTPRYLIKTRGQQVTLSCSPISGHRSVSWYQQTPGQGLQFLFEYFSETQRNKGNFPGRFSGRQFSNSRSEMNVSTLELGDSALYLCASSRRPRTISDTGELFFGEGSRLTVL.

CDR3 sequence: CATSRDPTAFEQYF. CDR3 in DNA: TGTGCCACCAGCAGAGATCCAACCGCTTTCGAGCAGTACTTC. This chain uses TRBV15 with TRBJ2-7; D gene ambiguous. The CDR3 consists of 14 residues. Per the germline V gene, CDR1 is LNHNV and CDR2 is YYDKDF (reference sequence). V lost 0 bases and J 6 bases, leaving 12 bases between the germline ends.

The chain uses TRBV10-3 and TRBJ2-1; 9 bases align to TRBD1. The germline gives CDR1 ENHRY, CDR2 SYGVKD. The ends lost 7 bases at V and 7 bases at J; junction bases unmatched: 5. This CDR3 spans 13 amino acids. The CDR3 DNA sequence: TGTGCCATCACAGGACAGGGGTATAATGAGCAGTTCTTC. As protein: CAITGQGYNEQFF.

The chain has TRBV6-1 and TRBJ2-1, with 9 bases identical to TRBD1. Germline lookup yields CDR1 MNHNS and CDR2 SASEGT. The CDR3 is made up of 15 amino acids. The junction had 6 bases not matched to a gene; V was cut back by 4 bases and J by 5 bases. The CDR3 spells CASSGGQGLDNEQFF. CDR3 coding DNA: TGTGCCAGCAGTGGGGGACAGGGACTTGACAATGAGCAGTTCTTC.

V is TRBV5-4 and J is TRBJ2-1; 9 bases are shared with TRBD2. Germline assignment: CDR1 SGHNT and CDR2 YYREEE (reference sequence). This CDR3 has 17 residues. J lost 4 bases, V lost 1 base, and 9 bases had no gene match. Written as DNA, the CDR3 is TGTGCCAGCAGCTTGCGCCCGGGCCTAGCGGGATACAATGAGCAGTTCTTC. Encoded protein: CASSLRPGLAGYNEQFF. Using reference TRBV5-4 and TRBJ2-1 for the parts outside the CDR3, the full variable domain is ETGVTQSPTHLIKTRGQQVTLRCSSQSGHNTVSWYQQALGQGPQFIFQYYREEENGRGNFPPRFSGLQFPNYSSELNVNALELDDSALYLCASSLRPGLAGYNEQFFGPGTRLTVL.

This sequence joins TRBV7-3 and TRBJ2-3; 10 nucleotides line up with TRBD2. Germline loops: CDR1 SGHTA, CDR2 FQGTGA. V lost 7 bases, J lost 4 bases, and 8 bases stayed unmatched. The CDR3 totals 15 residues. The CDR3 loop reads CASKPLAGVADTQYF. The CDR3, as DNA: TGTGCCAGCAAACCTCTAGCGGGAGTGGCAGATACGCAGTATTTT.

The chain links TRBV5-4 to TRBJ2-3; D call uncertain. The V gene lost 1 base and the J gene lost 0 bases, with 6 bases spanning the gap. Germline values: CDR1 SGHNT, CDR2 YYREEE (reference sequence). The CDR3 is 14 residues long. CDR3 protein: CASSLSSSTDTQYF. The CDR3 nucleotides read TGTGCCAGCAGCTTGTCTTCTAGCACAGATACGCAGTATTTT.

V and J are TRBV9 and TRBJ2-5; TRBD1 aligns across 8 bases. The J call may be faulty, since TRBJ2-7 better matches the DNA end. CDR3 size: 13 residues. The germline gives CDR1 SGDLS, CDR2 YYNGEE. The DNA for the CDR3 is TGTGCCAGCAGCGGCCAGGGGGCGTACGAGCAGTACTTC. It encodes CASSGQGAYEQYF.

The chain has TRBV30 and TRBJ2-2, with no clear D. The CDR3 totals 12 residues. Germline V gene lookup returns CDR1 GTSNPN and CDR2 SVGIG (reference sequence). Deletions cut 2 bases from V and 3 bases from J, with 4 bases between. CDR3 nucleotides: TGTGCCTGGAGTCGGTACACCGGGGAGCTGTTTTTT. Translating gives CAWSRYTGELFF. The variable domain in full, completed from reference TRBV30 and TRBJ2-2, reads SQTIHQWPATLVQPVGSPLSLECTVEGTSNPNLYWYRQAAGRGLQLLFYSVGIGQISSEVPQNLSASRPQDRQFILSSKKLLLSDSGFYLCAWSRYTGELFFGEGSRLTVL.

The chain employs TRBV18 and TRBJ2-3, with D tentatively TRBD1 (6 bases). The length of the CDR3 is 14 residues. Looked up from germline, CDR1 is KGHSH and CDR2 is LQKENI. Between the trimmed V and J ends, which lost 8 bases and 1 base, there was a span of 13 bases. The CDR3 sequence is CASTMGAGTDTQYF. CDR3 DNA: TGTGCCAGCACGATGGGGGCAGGCACAGATACGCAGTATTTT. Drawing the rest from reference TRBV18 and TRBJ2-3, the complete variable domain is NAGVMQNPRHLVRRRGQEARLRCSPMKGHSHVYWYRQLPEEGLKFMVYLQKENIIDESGMPKERFSAEFPKEGPSILRIQQVVRGDSAAYFCASTMGAGTDTQYFGPGTRLTVL.

The chain couples TRBV4-2 to TRBJ2-7; the D call may be TRBD1 or TRBD2 (5 bases each). Trimming left V 4 bases short and J 3 bases short, with 13 bases between. The CDR3 has 14 residues. Germline V gene lookup returns CDR1 LGHNA and CDR2 YNFKEQ. CDR3 protein: CASSRDRRNYEQYF. In DNA, the CDR3 is TGTGCCAGCAGCCGGGACCGGAGGAACTACGAGCAGTACTTC.

This sequence joins TRBV6-5 and TRBJ2-1; TRBD2 matches 11 bases. This CDR3 contains 14 residues. J gave up 5 bases and V 5 bases, and 2 bases lay outside the gene matches. From germline, CDR1 is MNHEY and CDR2 SVGAGI. CDR3 nucleotide sequence: TGTGCCAGCAGTGGTAGCGGGAGGGACAATGAGCAGTTCTTC. Translating gives CASSGSGRDNEQFF.

The J gene is TRBJ2-7, the V gene TRBV10-1; D uncertain. This CDR3 contains 13 residues. V lost 0 bases, J lost 3 bases, and 6 bases lay in between. CDR1 and CDR2 (germline): WNHNN, SYGVQD (reference sequence). CDR3 bases: TGCGCCAGCAGTGAGTCGGGAAACTACGAGCAGTACTTC. It specifies CASSESGNYEQYF.